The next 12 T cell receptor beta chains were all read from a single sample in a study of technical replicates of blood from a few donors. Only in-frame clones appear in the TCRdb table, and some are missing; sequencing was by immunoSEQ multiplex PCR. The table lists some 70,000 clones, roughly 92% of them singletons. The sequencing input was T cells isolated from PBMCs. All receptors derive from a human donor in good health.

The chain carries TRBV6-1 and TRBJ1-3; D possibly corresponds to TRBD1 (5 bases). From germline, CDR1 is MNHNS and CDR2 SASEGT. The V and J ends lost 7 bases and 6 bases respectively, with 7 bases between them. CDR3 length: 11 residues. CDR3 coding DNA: TGTGCCAGCAAGGGGCAAAACACCATATATTTT. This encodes CASKGQNTIYF.

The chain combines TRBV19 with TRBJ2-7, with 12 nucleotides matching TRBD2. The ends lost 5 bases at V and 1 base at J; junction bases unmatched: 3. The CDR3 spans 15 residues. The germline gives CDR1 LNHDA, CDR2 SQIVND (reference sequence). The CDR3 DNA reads TGTGCCAGTAGTTCTAGCGGGGGGGGGTCCTACGAGCAGTACTTC. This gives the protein CASSSSGGGSYEQYF.

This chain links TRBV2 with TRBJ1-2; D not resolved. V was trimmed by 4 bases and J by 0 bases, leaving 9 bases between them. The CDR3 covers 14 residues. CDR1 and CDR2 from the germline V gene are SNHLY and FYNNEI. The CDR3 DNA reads TGTGCCAGCAGTGTACCTAATACTAACTATGGCTACACCTTC. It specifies CASSVPNTNYGYTF.

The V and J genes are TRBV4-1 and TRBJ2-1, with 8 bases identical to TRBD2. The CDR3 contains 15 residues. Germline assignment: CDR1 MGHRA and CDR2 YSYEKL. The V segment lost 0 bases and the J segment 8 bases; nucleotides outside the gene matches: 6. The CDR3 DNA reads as TGCGCCAGCAGCCAAGAAGGGCGGGAGGTCGATGAGCAGTTCTTC. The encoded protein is CASSQEGREVDEQFF.

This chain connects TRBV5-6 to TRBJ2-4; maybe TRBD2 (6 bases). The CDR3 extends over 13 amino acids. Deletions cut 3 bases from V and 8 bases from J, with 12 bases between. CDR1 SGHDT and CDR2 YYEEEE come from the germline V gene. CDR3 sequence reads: CASSYSPGDIQYF. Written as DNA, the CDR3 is TGTGCCAGCAGCTACTCCCCGGGGGACATTCAGTACTTC.

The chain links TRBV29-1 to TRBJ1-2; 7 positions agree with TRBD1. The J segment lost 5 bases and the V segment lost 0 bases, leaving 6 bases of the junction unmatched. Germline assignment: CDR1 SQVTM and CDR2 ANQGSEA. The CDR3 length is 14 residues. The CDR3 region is CSVEDRRGQYGYTF. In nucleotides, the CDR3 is TGCAGCGTTGAAGATCGGAGGGGGCAGTATGGCTACACCTTC.

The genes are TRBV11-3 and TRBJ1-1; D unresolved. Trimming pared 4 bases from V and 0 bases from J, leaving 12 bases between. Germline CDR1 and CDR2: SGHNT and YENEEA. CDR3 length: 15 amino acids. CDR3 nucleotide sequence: TGTGCCAGCAGCTCCAGAGAGGGTCTGAACACTGAAGCTTTCTTT. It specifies CASSSREGLNTEAFF.

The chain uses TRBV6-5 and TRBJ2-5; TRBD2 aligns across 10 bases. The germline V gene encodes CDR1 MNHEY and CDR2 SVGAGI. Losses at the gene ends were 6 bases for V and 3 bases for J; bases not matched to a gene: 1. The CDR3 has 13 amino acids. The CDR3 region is CASSGLAEETQYF. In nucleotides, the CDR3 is TGTGCCAGCAGCGGACTAGCGGAAGAGACCCAGTACTTC.

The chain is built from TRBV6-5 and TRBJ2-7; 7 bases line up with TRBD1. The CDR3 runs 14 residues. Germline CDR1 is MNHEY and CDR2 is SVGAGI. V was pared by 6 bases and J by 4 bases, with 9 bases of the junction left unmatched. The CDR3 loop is CASRRTGVFYEQYF. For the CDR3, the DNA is TGTGCCAGCAGACGGACAGGAGTCTTTTACGAGCAGTACTTC.

The CDR3 region is CASSGSGSTYEQYF. The CDR3 region has the DNA TGTGCCAGCAGCGGGAGCGGGAGTACCTACGAGCAGTACTTC. The chain links TRBV5-6 to TRBJ2-7, with TRBD2 matching 8 bases. Germline V CDR1 and CDR2: SGHDT, YYEEEE. The CDR3 covers 14 residues. V lost 4 bases to trimming and J lost 2 bases; unmatched junction nucleotides: 5.

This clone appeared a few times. This CDR3 reads CASSVSVNTGELFF. The CDR3, as DNA: TGTGCCAGCAGTGTATCCGTAAACACCGGGGAGCTGTTTTTT. The rearrangement uses TRBV6-1 and TRBJ2-2, with D uncertain. The V gene lost 4 bases and the J gene lost 2 bases, with 8 bases spanning the gap. The CDR3 spans 14 residues. In germline, CDR1 is MNHNS, CDR2 SASEGT.

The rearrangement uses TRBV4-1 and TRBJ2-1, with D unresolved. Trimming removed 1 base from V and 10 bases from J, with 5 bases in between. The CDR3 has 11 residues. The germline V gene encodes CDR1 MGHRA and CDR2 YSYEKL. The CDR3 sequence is CASSQGAEQFF. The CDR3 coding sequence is TGCGCCAGCAGCCAAGGAGCGGAGCAGTTCTTC.